This T cell receptor beta chain was documented in a study of blood T cell repertoires in COVID-19. Authors' processing steps: Estimated nucleated cell counts came from reference gene primer amplification. Clones were read by immunoSEQ multiplex PCR, and TCRdb kept only the in-frame ones, dropping some. From that table come the V and J calls and clone size; the DNA was used to work out D and trimming. Of under 100,000 clones in the sample, around 87% are singletons; the top ten hold approximately 17%. There are 19 residues in the CDR3. In germline, CDR1 is MGHRA, CDR2 YSYEKL. The V end was cut by 2 bases, the J end by 0 bases, with 21 bases between.

This clonotype originated in a human donor in a cohort sampled during active COVID-19. Sequenced input: peripheral blood. The chain is built from TRBV4-1 and TRBJ2-3, with D possibly TRBD2 on 6 matching bases. Here the CDR3 DNA reads TGCGCCAGCAGCCAAAGGGTCAGCGGGCGCTCCTCTAGCACAGATACGCAGTATTTT. Translated, it gives CASSQRVSGRSSSTDTQYF.